Below are 20 T cell receptor beta chains sequenced from a single sample in a study of T cell repertoires in cytomegalovirus infection. TCRdb processed the reads anew with MiXCR; each CDR3 protein has one entry. This sample has about 300,000 distinct CDR3 sequences, with 9.6% found just once. Material for sequencing was PBMCs. The origin of the receptors is a human donor in good health (CMV status not recorded). Some clones in this sample may be carry-over from other donors' samples.

This clonotype appeared many times. Here the CDR3 reads CASSSLQNTGELFF. CDR3 sequence (DNA): TGTGCCAGCAGCTCGTTACAAAACACCGGGGAGCTGTTTTTT. The chain carries TRBV5-4 and TRBJ2-2; no definite D call. V was clipped by 3 bases and J by 2 bases, with 8 bases between them. The germline gives CDR1 SGHNT, CDR2 YYREEE (reference sequence). CDR3 length: 14 residues.

This clonotype was seen many times. V gene TRBV7-6 combines with J gene TRBJ2-7; tentative D call: TRBD1 (6 bases). This CDR3 comprises 14 residues. V was cut by 1 base and J by 4 bases, with 11 bases left in between. The germline V gene encodes CDR1 SGHVS and CDR2 FNYEAQ. The chain's CDR3 is CASSLGGTPYEQYF. The CDR3 DNA reads TGTGCCAGCAGCTTAGGTGGGACACCATACGAGCAGTACTTC. The full variable domain, rest sourced from reference TRBV7-6 and TRBJ2-7, is GAGVSQSPRYKVTKRGQDVALRCDPISGHVSLYWYRQALGQGPEFLTYFNYEAQQDKSGLPNDRFSAERPEGSISTLTIQRTEQRDSAMYRCASSLGGTPYEQYFGPGTRLTVT.

In the case of this clonotype: This may come from a read error, since a much larger clone is one base off. This rearrangement joins TRBV29-1 to TRBJ1-1; D is unclear. The CDR3 runs 12 residues. Germline-derived CDR1 and CDR2 are SQVTM and ANQGSEA. The V and J ends lost 7 bases and 1 base respectively, with 10 bases between them. The CDR3 protein is CSATNRNTEAFF. The CDR3 DNA is TGCAGCGCCACGAATAGGAACACTGAAGCTTTCTTT. Full variable domain (missing parts from reference TRBV29-1 and TRBJ1-1): SAVISQKPSRDICQRGTSLTIQCQVDSQVTMMFWYRQQPGQSLTLIATANQGSEATYESGFVIDKFPISRPNLTFSTLTVSNMSPEDSSIYLCSATNRNTEAFFGQGTRLTVV.

This clonotype was counted ten times or more. This chain links TRBV28 with TRBJ2-7, with D maybe TRBD2 (5 bases). There are 14 residues in the CDR3. V lost 8 bases and J 0 bases, leaving 14 bases between the germline ends. CDR1 is MDHEN, CDR2 SYDVKM, per germline. The CDR3 nucleotides are TGTGCCAGCGTGGGGAGCGCGAGCTCCTACGAGCAGTACGTC. Its protein is CASVGSASSYEQYV.

The chain couples TRBV2 to TRBJ2-3; no definite D call. V was shortened by 6 bases and J by 6 bases, with 7 bases between the two germline ends. There are 11 residues in the CDR3. Germline CDR1 reads SNHLY; CDR2 reads FYNNEI. The DNA for the CDR3 is TGTGCCAGCAGGGGAAGGGATACGCAGTATTTT. This gives the protein CASRGRDTQYF.

This sequence joins TRBV20-1 and TRBJ2-3; 11 nucleotides agree with TRBD2. From germline, CDR1 is DFQATT and CDR2 SNEGSKA (reference sequence). After removal of 6 bases from V and 4 bases from J, the junction contained 21 bases not matched to a gene. This CDR3 region has 19 residues. The CDR3 protein is CSASSPTSGDTARADTQYF. CDR3 DNA: TGCAGTGCGTCCTCCCCGACTAGCGGGGACACGGCTCGCGCAGATACGCAGTATTTT.

This clonotype was found many times. This chain uses TRBV29-1 with TRBJ2-1; D not resolved. Trimming removed 1 base from V and 1 base from J, with 11 bases in between. This CDR3 has 15 amino acids. Germline-derived CDR1 and CDR2 are SQVTM and ANQGSEA. This chain's CDR3 is CSVEGTHLSYNEQFF. CDR3 sequence (DNA): TGCAGCGTTGAAGGGACCCATTTATCCTACAATGAGCAGTTCTTC.

This sequence joins TRBV9 and TRBJ1-2, with a tentative D call TRBD1 (6 bases). Deletions cut 0 bases from V and 8 bases from J, with 17 bases between. The V gene's germline CDR1 is SGDLS and CDR2 YYNGEE. This CDR3 has 15 residues. Here the CDR3 reads CASSVEVGAGQGYTF. The CDR3, as DNA: TGTGCCAGCAGCGTAGAGGTGGGGGCAGGGCAAGGCTACACCTTC.

This clonotype was counted many times. J is TRBJ2-2 and V is TRBV12-3 or TRBV12-4, with 7 bases that match TRBD2. Trimming took 5 bases from V and 2 from J; bases not matched to a gene: 5. This CDR3 has 15 residues. The CDR3 here is CASSPAGFNTGELFF. CDR3 bases: TGTGCCAGCAGTCCAGCGGGGTTCAACACCGGGGAGCTGTTTTTT.

The table lists this clonotype with many counts. The genes are TRBV7-6 and TRBJ2-2; 7 bases are a match to TRBD1. Germline trimming cut 5 bases from V and 5 bases from J; bases unmatched to any gene: 5. From germline, CDR1 is SGHVS and CDR2 FNYEAQ. The CDR3 contains 14 residues. Here the CDR3 DNA reads TGTGCCAGCAGCCTCGGGACAGTTACCGGGGAGCTGTTTTTT. Amino acids: CASSLGTVTGELFF.

This clonotype was detected many times. The chain has TRBV9 and TRBJ2-1; D is perhaps TRBD1 (6 bases). Trimming took 2 bases from V and 5 from J, leaving 11 bases between them. The CDR3 runs 14 residues. The V gene's germline CDR1 is SGDLS and CDR2 YYNGEE. The CDR3: CASSVRQVNNEQFF. CDR3 DNA: TGTGCCAGCAGCGTTAGACAGGTGAACAATGAGCAGTTCTTC.

This clonotype was counted many times. The V call is TRBV6-5, the J call TRBJ2-1; a weak D match, TRBD1 (6 bases). The V end lost 6 bases, the J end lost 0 bases, and 12 bases lay between the germline ends. The CDR3 loop spans 15 amino acids. CDR1 and CDR2 from the germline V gene are MNHEY and SVGAGI. The CDR3 DNA reads as TGTGCCAGCAGCCTCAGGGGACCCTCCTACAATGAGCAGTTCTTC. Translated, it gives CASSLRGPSYNEQFF.

This clonotype has more than one count but fewer than ten. J is TRBJ1-2 and V is TRBV20-1, with D possibly being TRBD1 (6 bases). From germline, CDR1 is DFQATT and CDR2 SNEGSKA (reference sequence). V was pared by 3 bases and J by 6 bases, with 11 bases between. The CDR3 spans 12 residues. CDR3 DNA sequence: TGCAGTGCTAGTCGGGGGCGGGATGGCTACACCTTC. Amino acid sequence: CSASRGRDGYTF.

The table lists this clonotype with many counts. The chain combines TRBV6-5 with TRBJ1-2; D perhaps matches TRBD1 (5 bases). Germline CDR1 is MNHEY and CDR2 is SVGAGI. V was pared by 2 bases and J by 4 bases, with 5 bases between. CDR3 length equals 12 residues. CDR3 bases: TGTGCCAGCAGTTACCAGGGCTATGGCTACACCTTC. Translated, it gives CASSYQGYGYTF.

This clonotype was counted many times. The J gene is TRBJ2-3, the V gene TRBV6-2 or TRBV6-3, with no clear D. Trimming stripped 4 bases from V and 2 bases from J, with 13 bases between. This CDR3 region has 15 residues. Germline V gene lookup returns CDR1 MNHEY and CDR2 SVGEGT. The DNA for the CDR3 is TGTGCCAGCAGTTTTTACAGTCGATTCACAGATACGCAGTATTTT. This codes for CASSFYSRFTDTQYF.

Of note for this clonotype: One base away lies a much larger clone, so this may be a sequencing read error. This sequence joins TRBV29-1 and TRBJ1-2, with D unclear. V lost 7 bases, J lost 7 bases, and 22 bases lay in between. The CDR3 length is 14 residues. Germline CDR1 SQVTM, CDR2 ANQGSEA. The CDR3 DNA sequence: TGCAGCGATGGCAATCCATCTTCTGAACGTGGCTACACCTTC. It specifies CSDGNPSSERGYTF.

The chain has TRBV6-2 or TRBV6-3 and TRBJ1-1; possible D gene TRBD1, 5 bases. V shed 2 bases and J shed 6 bases, with 19 bases lying between them. Per germline, CDR1 MNHEY and CDR2 SVGEGT. This CDR3 has 16 amino acids. The CDR3 DNA reads TGTGCCAGCAGTTACGTGGAGGGGACCCTGAGGGCTGAAGCTTTCTTT. This translates into CASSYVEGTLRAEAFF.

The chain uses TRBV6-2 or TRBV6-3 and TRBJ2-3; 7 bases are a match to TRBD2. Losses at the gene ends were 4 bases for V and 4 bases for J; bases not matched to a gene: 8. CDR1 is MNHEY and CDR2 is SVGEGT in the germline V gene. This CDR3 has 15 amino acids. The CDR3: CASSSGLGRADTQYF. CDR3 DNA: TGTGCCAGCAGTTCGGGACTGGGGAGGGCAGATACGCAGTATTTT.

This clonotype was counted ten times or more. The chain joins TRBV28 to TRBJ2-3; TRBD1 matches 12 bases. In germline, CDR1 is MDHEN, CDR2 SYDVKM. With 9 bases clipped from V and 7 bases from J, the junction kept 14 bases outside the gene matches. This CDR3 spans 16 amino acids. CDR3 residues: CASRTRDRGRSHTQYF. In nucleotides, the CDR3 is TGTGCCAGTCGGACTCGGGACAGGGGGCGAAGTCATACGCAGTATTTT.

This clonotype was counted many times. The rearrangement uses TRBV29-1 and TRBJ2-7; D unresolved. V dropped 4 bases and J dropped 0 bases, with 13 bases sitting between them. Per the germline V gene, CDR1 is SQVTM and CDR2 is ANQGSEA. The CDR3 length is 14 residues. CDR3 sequence: CSVVEWASSYEQYF. Written as DNA, the CDR3 is TGCAGCGTTGTAGAATGGGCAAGCTCCTACGAGCAGTACTTC.